The entry below describes one T cell receptor beta chain. Germline lookup yields CDR1 MNHEY and CDR2 SVGEGT. The CDR3 contains 17 residues. V trimming: 2 bases; J trimming: 0 bases; junction bases outside the gene matches: 3. As handled by the study authors: From reference gene primer amplification, estimates of nucleated cell counts were derived. TCRdb's table, derived via immunoSEQ multiplex PCR, lists solely in-frame clones and lacks some. The V and J calls and clone size come from that table; D and trimming were worked out from the DNA. This sample has roughly 60,000 clones, with around 90% found just once. These data are taken from a study of blood T cell repertoires in COVID-19. The overall study: Acute and convalescent COVID-19 samples came from the United States, Italy and Spain. T cells, B-cell-depleted T cells, or PBMCs supplied cDNA or gDNA.

The genes are TRBV6-2 or TRBV6-3 and TRBJ2-3; 12 nucleotides match TRBD2. The sequencing sample was made of peripheral blood. This clonotype originated in a woman of 80 years or more with active COVID-19. The CDR3: CASSYRLAGVSTDTQYF. DNA of the CDR3: TGTGCCAGCAGTTACCGACTAGCGGGGGTTAGCACAGATACGCAGTATTTT.